Described below is a single T cell receptor beta chain sequence and its context. Stated treatment: roughly 18 received Ad26.COV2.S at low or high dose, single or two shots; about 5 received placebo; per-sample allocation not given. Sample collection was performed on day 63 after the first vaccine or placebo injection. The data derive from a study of Ad26.COV2.S vaccination and SARS-CoV-2 variants. The data were produced by immunoSEQ multiplex PCR, yet TCRdb's version contains in-frame clones alone and is incomplete. The sample consists of about 350,000 clones, around 88% of them appearing once. CDR1 is SGHRS and CDR2 is YFSETQ in the germline V gene. The CDR3 totals 16 residues. Unmatched junction bases numbered 7, after V lost 4 bases and J lost 4 bases.

The TCR sequence derives from a person between 18 and 65 years old who received the Ad26.COV2.S COVID-19 vaccine or a placebo. The material was peripheral blood, obtained in a trial of Ad26.COV2.S vaccine versus placebo. This chain joins TRBV5-1 and TRBJ2-2; 10 bases are a match to TRBD2. The CDR3 reads CASSTIAGGTTGELFF. DNA of the CDR3: TGCGCCAGCAGCACCATAGCGGGGGGTACCACCGGGGAGCTGTTTTTT.